Included here is one TCR beta chain sequence, with context. Its specificity is unknown. The Oncomine TCR Beta short-read assay was applied to DNA of cultured CD4+ T cells. TCRdb itself ran the PCR reads through MiXCR, one entry per CDR3 protein. The sample consists of roughly 10,000 distinct CDR3 sequences, 55% to 60% of them appearing once. This CDR3 has 14 amino acids. CDR1 and CDR2 (germline): GTSNPN, SVGIG (reference sequence). Trimming shortened V by 1 base and J by 5 bases, and 11 bases separated the two germline ends. This sample's treatment: roughly 11-day PBMC culture with coronavirus spike peptide pools or control peptides (ViraFEST assay). These data originate in a study of vaccination and CD4 T cells after COVID-19.

The clonotype was recovered from a human donor who had recovered from COVID-19. The sample consisted of CD4+ T cells from blood, cultured in vitro. The chain employs TRBV30 and TRBJ2-2; D ambiguous. The CDR3 loop is CAWSAGALTGELFF. As DNA, the CDR3 is TGTGCCTGGAGTGCTGGCGCCTTAACCGGGGAGCTGTTTTTT.